These 18 T cell receptor beta chains were sequenced from one sample in a study of T cell responses to AZD1222 COVID-19 vaccine. Clones were read by immunoSEQ multiplex PCR, and TCRdb kept only the in-frame ones, dropping some. The table records 150,000 to 200,000 clones, about nine tenths of them present only once. Sequences were derived from peripheral blood, sampled on day 0 of AZD1222 vaccination. Receptor source: an adult in good health.

The chain uses TRBV28 and TRBJ2-4; D call uncertain. The CDR3 runs 15 residues. V was cut by 5 bases and J by 5 bases, with 16 bases left in between. Germline V CDR1 and CDR2: MDHEN, SYDVKM. The CDR3 spells CASSTQTRIQNIQYF. CDR3 DNA sequence: TGTGCCAGCAGTACGCAGACACGGATCCAAAACATTCAGTACTTC.

This clone was observed a single time. J is TRBJ2-1 and V is TRBV30, with D possibly matching TRBD1 (5 bases). The V gene lost 4 bases and the J gene lost 8 bases, with 9 bases spanning the gap. The germline gives CDR1 GTSNPN, CDR2 SVGIG (reference sequence). This CDR3 is 11 amino acids long. CDR3: CAWTGLHEQFF. CDR3 DNA: TGTGCCTGGACAGGGCTCCATGAGCAGTTCTTC.

The chain recombines TRBV4-3 with TRBJ1-2; TRBD1 matches 9 bases. Trimming at V came to 1 base and at J to 4 bases, leaving 13 bases not matched to a gene. The germline V gene has CDR1 LGHNA and CDR2 YSLEER. This CDR3 is 18 amino acids long. DNA for the CDR3: TGCGCCAGCAGCCAAGGGGGACAGGGACCCGCAGGTAGCTATGGCTACACCTTC. Translated: CASSQGGQGPAGSYGYTF.

The chain joins TRBV7-2 to TRBJ1-6; tentatively, D is TRBD1 (5 bases). The V gene's germline CDR1 is SGHTA and CDR2 FQGNSA. The CDR3 is 15 amino acids. Trimming pared 5 bases from V and 5 bases from J, leaving 13 bases between. The CDR3 spells CASSPEPGHNSPLHF. CDR3 nucleotide sequence: TGTGCCAGCAGCCCCGAACCGGGGCATAATTCACCCCTCCACTTT. Supplemented by reference TRBV7-2 and TRBJ1-6, the full variable domain reads GAGVSQSPSNKVTEKGKDVELRCDPISGHTALYWYRQSLGQGLEFLIYFQGNSAPDKSGLPSDRFSAERTGGSVSTLTIQRTQQEDSAVYLCASSPEPGHNSPLHFGNGTRLTVT.

The chain is built from TRBV5-4 and TRBJ1-6; D possibly corresponds to TRBD1 (5 bases). Trimming removed 0 bases at V and 9 bases at J, with 13 bases between. The CDR3 covers 15 residues. Germline V lookup: CDR1 SGHNT, CDR2 YYREEE (reference sequence). This CDR3 is CASSLVGREISPLHF. The CDR3 coding sequence is TGTGCCAGCAGCTTGGTCGGCAGGGAAATTTCACCCCTCCACTTT.

The chain couples TRBV9 to TRBJ1-2; D remains unclear. Germline V gives CDR1 SGDLS, CDR2 YYNGEE. The CDR3 extends over 12 amino acids. The V end was cut by 3 bases, the J end by 6 bases, with 9 bases between. The CDR3 loop is CASSDRVNGYTF. The CDR3, as DNA: TGTGCCAGCAGCGATAGGGTGAATGGCTACACCTTC.

This chain uses TRBV6-6 with TRBJ2-3, with D perhaps assigned TRBD1 or TRBD2 (6 bases each). V was pared by 2 bases and J by 1 base, with 7 bases between. The germline V gene encodes CDR1 MNHNY and CDR2 SVGAGI (reference sequence). CDR3 length: 14 amino acids. CDR3 bases: TGTGCCAGCAGTTACGGGGGGCGCACAGATACGCAGTATTTT. Amino acid sequence: CASSYGGRTDTQYF.

The J gene is TRBJ2-7, the V gene TRBV5-1; D could derive from TRBD1 or TRBD2 (5 bases each). CDR1 is SGHRS, CDR2 YFSETQ, per germline. This CDR3 contains 14 residues. The V end lost 5 bases, the J end lost 3 bases, and 15 bases lay between the germline ends. The CDR3, as DNA: TGCGCCAGCAGGCAGGGTGCGGGTAGCTACGAGCAGTACTTC. Protein sequence: CASRQGAGSYEQYF. Together with reference TRBV5-1 and TRBJ2-7, the CDR3 gives the full variable domain: KAGVTQTPRYLIKTRGQQVTLSCSPISGHRSVSWYQQTPGQGLQFLFEYFSETQRNKGNFPGRFSGRQFSNSRSEMNVSTLELGDSALYLCASRQGAGSYEQYFGPGTRLTVT.

Concerning this clone itself: The junction and the germline gene differ at one end; a read error may be behind it. The gene calls are TRBV3-1 (or the pseudogene TRBV3-2) and TRBJ1-1; 7 nucleotides align to TRBD1. The CDR3 is 14 residues long. In germline, CDR1 is LGHDT, CDR2 YNNKEL (reference sequence). Here the CDR3 reads CASSSRQGASPGVF. DNA for the CDR3: TGTGCCAGCAGCTCCAGACAGGGAGCCTCCCCAGGAGTCTTT.

This chain links TRBV27 with TRBJ1-6; the D is unclear. The CDR3 covers 15 residues. Germline V gene lookup returns CDR1 MNHEY and CDR2 SMNVEV (reference sequence). V lost 1 base, J lost 1 base, and 5 bases lay in between. The CDR3 nucleotides are TGTGCCAGCAGTTTATGGGATTCCTATAATTCACCCCTCCACTTT. It is translated as CASSLWDSYNSPLHF.

The V gene is TRBV6-5, the J gene TRBJ2-3; D ambiguous. Germline V gives CDR1 MNHEY, CDR2 SVGAGI. The length of the CDR3 is 13 residues. V lost 8 bases and J lost 2, with 11 bases in between. The CDR3 loop reads CASQRAYTDTQYF. In nucleotides, the CDR3 is TGTGCCAGCCAAAGGGCCTACACAGATACGCAGTATTTT.

This chain uses TRBV7-9 with TRBJ1-2, with TRBD1 matching over 7 bases. This CDR3 contains 14 residues. The junction had 8 bases not matched to a gene; V was cut back by 3 bases and J by 7 bases. Germline CDR1 is SEHNR and CDR2 is FQNEAQ (reference sequence). CDR3 DNA sequence: TGTGCCAGCAGCTTCCCCGACAGGGCGAGTGGCTACACCTTC. Its protein is CASSFPDRASGYTF.

The chain uses TRBV6-1 and TRBJ2-6, with TRBD1 as a possible D gene (5 bases). Per the germline V gene, CDR1 is MNHNS and CDR2 is SASEGT. The V end lost 1 base, the J end lost 1 base, and 14 bases lay between the germline ends. CDR3 length: 18 amino acids. This CDR3 reads CASSEEAGLMSGANVLTF. The CDR3 bases are TGTGCCAGCAGTGAAGAGGCAGGGCTCATGTCTGGGGCCAACGTCCTGACTTTC.

The rearrangement joins TRBV2 to TRBJ1-5; TRBD1 agrees at 9 bases. Germline V gives CDR1 SNHLY, CDR2 FYNNEI. V lost 4 bases and J lost 0; bases outside the gene matches: 1. This CDR3 region has 15 residues. CDR3 coding DNA: TGTGCCAGCAGTGTGGGACAGGGTAGCAATCAGCCCCAGCATTTT. Its protein product is CASSVGQGSNQPQHF.

The CDR3 DNA follows: TGTGCCAGCAGTGGACAGAGCTCCTACGAGCAGTACTTC. Translated: CASSGQSSYEQYF. The chain joins TRBV13 to TRBJ2-7; maybe TRBD1 (6 bases). V gave up 6 bases and J gave up 0 bases, with 9 bases separating them. Germline V gene data show CDR1 as PRHDT and CDR2 as FYEKMQ (reference sequence). The CDR3 contains 13 residues. Using reference TRBV13 and TRBJ2-7 for the parts outside the CDR3, the full variable domain is AAGVIQSPRHLIKEKRETATLKCYPIPRHDTVYWYQQGPGQDPQFLISFYEKMQSDKGSIPDRFSAQQFSDYHSELNMSSLELGDSALYFCASSGQSSYEQYFGPGTRLTVT.

V usage is TRBV27 and J usage is TRBJ2-7; 11 bases map to TRBD1. The CDR3 runs to 15 residues. The V gene end was trimmed by 5 bases and the J gene end by 4 bases; junction bases not matched to a gene: 7. Germline V gene data show CDR1 as MNHEY and CDR2 as SMNVEV (reference sequence). The CDR3: CASSRPGQGVYEQYF. The CDR3 nucleotides are TGTGCCAGCAGTCGGCCGGGACAGGGGGTTTACGAGCAGTACTTC.

This chain joins TRBV19 and TRBJ2-5, with 8 bases identical to TRBD2. This CDR3 region has 15 residues. Germline V lookup: CDR1 LNHDA, CDR2 SQIVND (reference sequence). The V segment lost 6 bases and the J segment 2 bases; nucleotides outside the gene matches: 8. CDR3 protein: CASRPGGAMQETQYF. CDR3 nucleotides: TGTGCCAGTAGGCCGGGAGGGGCCATGCAAGAGACCCAGTACTTC.

This clone appeared once. This chain links TRBV6-4 with TRBJ2-2; weak D call: TRBD1 (5 bases). Trimming stripped 8 bases from V and 5 bases from J, with 21 bases between. The CDR3 is 16 residues long. The germline V gene has CDR1 MRHNA and CDR2 SNTAGT. The CDR3 bases are TGTGCCAGCGCCTCAGGAGCAGGGCGAAGGACCGGGGAGCTGTTTTTT. It yields the protein CASASGAGRRTGELFF.